Each of the 21 T cell receptor beta chains below was sequenced from the same sample in a study of technical replicates of blood from several donors. The repertoire was sequenced with immunoSEQ multiplex PCR; TCRdb's copy has only in-frame clones and lacks some. In the table there are about 61,000 clones, more than 95% of which are singletons. The sample taken for sequencing was T cells isolated from PBMCs. These receptor sequences come from a human donor in good health.

The CDR3 spells CASSAGDGTYEQYF. In DNA, the CDR3 is TGCGCCAGCAGTGCCGGGGATGGGACCTACGAGCAGTACTTC. This sequence joins TRBV10-1 and TRBJ2-7, with a weak D call TRBD2 (5 bases). Deletions cut 4 bases from V and 2 bases from J, with 12 bases between. CDR1 is WNHNN, CDR2 SYGVQD, per germline (reference sequence). This CDR3 region has 14 residues.

This sequence joins TRBV6-6 and TRBJ1-1; D possibly corresponds to TRBD1 (5 bases). This CDR3 comprises 15 residues. The germline gives CDR1 MNHNY, CDR2 SVGAGI (reference sequence). V was cut by 7 bases and J by 3 bases, with 18 bases left in between. The CDR3 sequence: CASTGQEALYTEAFF. CDR3 DNA sequence: TGTGCCAGCACAGGGCAGGAAGCCCTCTACACTGAAGCTTTCTTT.

The rearrangement links TRBV11-2 to TRBJ1-1; weak D call: TRBD1 (6 bases). Germline-derived CDR1 and CDR2 are SGHAT and FQNNGV. V was pared by 1 base and J by 0 bases, with 9 bases between. The CDR3 has 15 residues. The CDR3, as DNA: TGTGCCAGCAGCTTAGCCACAGGGATGAACACTGAAGCTTTCTTT. Translating gives CASSLATGMNTEAFF.

CDR3 DNA: TGCAGCGTTGAGGGACAGGGGAAGGAGGGCTACACCTTC. It yields the protein CSVEGQGKEGYTF. The chain uses TRBV29-1 and TRBJ1-2; TRBD1 aligns across 10 bases. V lost 3 bases, J lost 8 bases, and 6 bases stayed unmatched. CDR3 length equals 13 residues. Germline V gene lookup returns CDR1 SQVTM and CDR2 ANQGSEA.

J is TRBJ1-5 and V is TRBV4-1, with 8 bases that match TRBD1. The germline V gene has CDR1 MGHRA and CDR2 YSYEKL. This CDR3 region has 16 residues. Trimming cost V 1 base and J 4 bases; bases outside gene matches: 6. This chain's CDR3 is CASSQGTGLENQPQHF. The CDR3 coding sequence is TGCGCCAGCAGCCAAGGGACAGGGCTAGAGAATCAGCCCCAGCATTTT.

The chain has TRBV29-1 and TRBJ2-7, with TRBD1 matching over 7 bases. Germline CDR1 is SQVTM and CDR2 is ANQGSEA. V dropped 3 bases and J dropped 3; count of bases not matched to a gene: 8. The CDR3 extends over 14 amino acids. CDR3 residues: CSVENETGNYEQYF. In DNA form, the CDR3 reads TGCAGCGTTGAGAACGAGACAGGGAACTACGAGCAGTACTTC.

V usage is TRBV11-3 and J usage is TRBJ2-1, with D perhaps TRBD2 (6 bases). V gave up 1 base and J gave up 9 bases, with 16 bases separating them. The CDR3 has 15 residues. The germline CDR1 and CDR2 sequences are SGHNT and YENEEA. CDR3 bases: TGTGCCAGCAGCTTAGGCGGGATCGTCCCCCGTGAGCAGTTCTTC. This translates into CASSLGGIVPREQFF.

V gene TRBV28 combines with J gene TRBJ1-2; maybe TRBD1 (5 bases). Germline CDR1 MDHEN, CDR2 SYDVKM. CDR3 length: 15 amino acids. V gave up 5 bases and J gave up 8 bases, with 21 bases separating them. This CDR3 is CASSEGLMDRGGYTF. The CDR3 nucleotides read TGTGCCAGCAGTGAAGGGTTAATGGACCGGGGGGGCTACACCTTC.

This clone occurred once. The chain combines TRBV6-1 with TRBJ2-1, with D perhaps matching TRBD1 (5 bases). Germline-derived CDR1 and CDR2 are MNHNS and SASEGT. With 7 bases removed from V and 7 bases from J, the gap between germline ends came to 8 bases. The CDR3 loop spans 11 amino acids. For the CDR3, the DNA is TGTGCCAGCACTCAGGGAAATGAGCAGTTCTTC. Its protein product is CASTQGNEQFF.

This clone was seen just once. The chain combines TRBV7-3 with TRBJ2-1, with D hard to call. In germline, CDR1 is SGHTA, CDR2 FQGTGA. V was cut by 0 bases and J by 8 bases, with 11 bases left in between. The CDR3 spans 14 residues. CDR3 coding DNA: TGTGCCAGCAGCTTAACATCCGGTCACTATGAGCAGTTCTTC. This translates into CASSLTSGHYEQFF.

The gene calls are TRBV5-6 and TRBJ1-1; D is uncertain. The CDR3 is 13 residues long. The germline V and J ends were trimmed by 2 bases and 3 bases, with 8 bases remaining between them. CDR1 is SGHDT, CDR2 YYEEEE, per germline. For the CDR3, the DNA is TGTGCCAGCAGCTTAAAGACATACACTGAAGCTTTCTTT. Amino acids: CASSLKTYTEAFF.

The chain is built from TRBV28 and TRBJ1-1; D ambiguous. The CDR3 consists of 14 residues. CDR1 and CDR2 (germline): MDHEN, SYDVKM. Trimming stripped 2 bases from V and 2 bases from J, with 9 bases between. The CDR3 loop reads CASSLRGGNTEAFF. The CDR3, as DNA: TGTGCCAGCAGTTTACGTGGAGGAAACACTGAAGCTTTCTTT. The variable domain in full, completed from reference TRBV28 and TRBJ1-1, reads DVKVTQSSRYLVKRTGEKVFLECVQDMDHENMFWYRQDPGLGLRLIYFSYDVKMKEKGDIPEGYSVSREKKERFSLILESASTNQTSMYLCASSLRGGNTEAFFGQGTRLTVV.

V gene TRBV15 combines with J gene TRBJ2-1; 12 bases align to TRBD2. CDR1 is LNHNV and CDR2 is YYDKDF in the germline V gene (reference sequence). The length of the CDR3 is 15 residues. The V gene end was trimmed by 4 bases and the J gene end by 6 bases; junction bases not matched to a gene: 4. CDR3 in DNA: TGTGCCACCAGCAACGGACTAGCGGGGCGCAATGAGCAGTTCTTC. It encodes CATSNGLAGRNEQFF.

The chain joins TRBV11-3 to TRBJ1-1; tentative D call: TRBD1 (5 bases). The CDR3 has 14 residues. The germline CDR1 and CDR2 sequences are SGHNT and YENEEA. V was clipped by 5 bases and J by 5 bases, with 15 bases between them. The CDR3 loop reads CASSPQGRSTEAFF. For the CDR3, the DNA is TGTGCCAGCAGCCCTCAGGGTAGGTCAACTGAAGCTTTCTTT. Drawing the rest from reference TRBV11-3 and TRBJ1-1, the complete variable domain is EAGVVQSPRYKIIEKKQPVAFWCNPISGHNTLYWYLQNLGQGPELLIRYENEEAVDDSQLPKDRFSAERLKGVDSTLKIQPAELGDSAVYLCASSPQGRSTEAFFGQGTRLTVV.

The J gene is TRBJ1-3, the V gene TRBV7-9; tentatively, D is TRBD1 (5 bases). V lost 1 base and J lost 2, with 15 bases in between. The length of the CDR3 is 17 residues. Germline V gene sequence: CDR1 SEHNR, CDR2 FQNEAQ (reference sequence). CDR3 loop: CASSLDNGGWPGNTIYF. The DNA for the CDR3 is TGTGCCAGCAGCTTAGATAACGGGGGTTGGCCTGGAAACACCATATATTTT.

The rearrangement joins TRBV18 to TRBJ1-1, with 8 bases identical to TRBD1. J gave up 0 bases and V 3 bases, and 3 bases lay outside the gene matches. Germline lookup yields CDR1 KGHSH and CDR2 LQKENI. The CDR3 runs to 15 residues. CDR3 bases: TGTGCCAGCTCACCGGACAGGGCTATGAACACTGAAGCTTTCTTT. This codes for CASSPDRAMNTEAFF.

This chain links TRBV6-1 with TRBJ2-4; no clear D. CDR1 is MNHNS, CDR2 SASEGT, per germline. Trimming shortened V by 2 bases and J by 0 bases, and 17 bases separated the two germline ends. This CDR3 has 18 residues. CDR3 amino acids: CASSERSTAGQAKNIQYF. CDR3 bases: TGTGCCAGCAGTGAACGATCTACGGCAGGCCAAGCCAAAAACATTCAGTACTTC.

This chain uses TRBV7-9 with TRBJ1-2; 8 nucleotides align to TRBD1. Germline CDR1 reads SEHNR; CDR2 reads FQNEAQ (reference sequence). The CDR3 spans 16 residues. After removal of 5 bases from V and 0 bases from J, the junction contained 8 bases not matched to a gene. CDR3 residues: CASSGFWTGSNYGYTF. As DNA, the CDR3 is TGTGCCAGCAGCGGGTTCTGGACAGGGTCTAACTATGGCTACACCTTC.

V and J are TRBV4-1 and TRBJ1-2; D perhaps matches TRBD1 (6 bases). V was pared by 5 bases and J by 6 bases, with 19 bases between. The CDR3 covers 15 residues. Germline CDR1 and CDR2: MGHRA and YSYEKL. The CDR3 is CASSSSSTGGDGYTF. CDR3 DNA: TGCGCCAGCAGCTCGTCCTCGACAGGTGGGGATGGCTACACCTTC.

The chain is built from TRBV5-6 and TRBJ2-7; 11 nucleotides align to TRBD2. Losses at the gene ends were 4 bases for V and 4 bases for J; bases not matched to a gene: 13. Germline CDR1 and CDR2: SGHDT and YYEEEE. This CDR3 region has 17 residues. The CDR3 is CASSTTTGLAVLYEQYF. In nucleotides, the CDR3 is TGTGCCAGCAGCACCACCACGGGACTAGCGGTTCTGTACGAGCAGTACTTC.

V is TRBV11-2 and J is TRBJ1-2, with TRBD1 as a possible D gene (5 bases). The length of the CDR3 is 15 residues. V was clipped by 4 bases and J by 8 bases, with 20 bases between them. Germline V lookup: CDR1 SGHAT, CDR2 FQNNGV. This CDR3 is CASSSINGTKRGYTF. CDR3 sequence (DNA): TGTGCCAGCAGCTCAATTAATGGGACTAAGAGGGGCTACACCTTC. Drawing the rest from reference TRBV11-2 and TRBJ1-2, the complete variable domain is EAGVAQSPRYKIIEKRQSVAFWCNPISGHATLYWYQQILGQGPKLLIQFQNNGVVDDSQLPKDRFSAERLKGVDSTLKIQPAKLEDSAVYLCASSSINGTKRGYTFGSGTRLTVV.